What follows are 17 T cell receptor beta chains derived from one specimen sequenced in a study of shared clonotypes between healthy human individuals. Libraries were prepared by immunoSEQ multiplex PCR; TCRdb keeps only in-frame clonotypes and omits some of them. The sample lists over 850,000 clones; about 80% were seen once. The source material was memory CD4+ T cells from PBMCs. This sample's subset: CD45RA-negative fraction. These receptors were taken from a young man in good health. Some clones in this sample may be carry-over from other donors' samples.

The gene calls are TRBV5-1 and TRBJ2-2; no clear D gene. This CDR3 spans 15 amino acids. Trimming left V 0 bases short and J 6 bases short, with 12 bases between. Germline V gene lookup returns CDR1 SGHRS and CDR2 YFSETQ. The CDR3 is CASSLVQRSAGELFF. The CDR3 nucleotides read TGCGCCAGCAGCTTGGTACAGAGGAGTGCCGGGGAGCTGTTTTTT.

Only one count was recorded for this clone. V and J are TRBV15 and TRBJ2-7; the D gene is possibly TRBD2 (6 bases). The germline gives CDR1 LNHNV, CDR2 YYDKDF (reference sequence). The length of the CDR3 is 14 residues. Trimming removed 3 bases from V and 3 bases from J, with 12 bases in between. CDR3 loop: CATSSDSGGYEQYF. The CDR3 DNA reads TGTGCCACCAGCAGTGATAGCGGTGGCTACGAGCAGTACTTC.

The chain is built from TRBV14 and TRBJ2-1; 11 nucleotides agree with TRBD2. After removal of 4 bases from V and 7 bases from J, the junction contained 9 bases not matched to a gene. The germline V gene encodes CDR1 SGHDN and CDR2 FVKESK. The CDR3 contains 16 residues. The CDR3 nucleotides are TGTGCCAGCAGCCGAACTAGCGGGAGCTGGATAAATGAGCAGTTCTTC. The encoded protein is CASSRTSGSWINEQFF.

Points on this clone: Within the sample, other DNA sequences also encode this same CDR3. This chain connects TRBV30 to TRBJ2-2, with TRBD1 as a possible D gene (6 bases). The CDR3 has 16 amino acids. CDR1 GTSNPN and CDR2 SVGIG come from the germline V gene (reference sequence). V dropped 0 bases and J dropped 1 base, with 12 bases sitting between them. In DNA, the CDR3 is TGTGCCTGGAGTGTACAGGGAACCGGGAACACCGGGGAGCTGTTTTTT. Translation gives CAWSVQGTGNTGELFF. Filled out from reference TRBV30 and TRBJ2-2, the complete variable domain reads SQTIHQWPATLVQPVGSPLSLECTVEGTSNPNLYWYRQAAGRGLQLLFYSVGIGQISSEVPQNLSASRPQDRQFILSSKKLLLSDSGFYLCAWSVQGTGNTGELFFGEGSRLTVL.

The chain employs TRBV5-4 and TRBJ2-5; 8 bases are a match to TRBD2. The junction had 6 bases not matched to a gene; V was cut back by 4 bases and J by 1 base. The CDR3 extends over 15 amino acids. The germline gives CDR1 SGHNT, CDR2 YYREEE (reference sequence). CDR3: CASSRGGGTQETQYF. DNA for the CDR3: TGTGCCAGCAGCCGGGGGGGCGGAACCCAAGAGACCCAGTACTTC.

The chain is built from TRBV7-2 and TRBJ2-3, with TRBD2 as a possible D gene (5 bases). The CDR3 has 15 amino acids. In germline, CDR1 is SGHTA, CDR2 FQGNSA. Trimming pared 1 base from V and 3 bases from J, leaving 11 bases between. This chain's CDR3 is CASSLGGSGTDTQYF. The CDR3 DNA sequence: TGTGCCAGCAGCTTAGGAGGGAGTGGGACAGATACGCAGTATTTT. Supplemented by reference TRBV7-2 and TRBJ2-3, the full variable domain reads GAGVSQSPSNKVTEKGKDVELRCDPISGHTALYWYRQSLGQGLEFLIYFQGNSAPDKSGLPSDRFSAERTGGSVSTLTIQRTQQEDSAVYLCASSLGGSGTDTQYFGPGTRLTVL.

The chain has TRBV7-9 and TRBJ1-2; D not certain. CDR1 is SEHNR and CDR2 is FQNEAQ in the germline V gene (reference sequence). V gave up 2 bases and J gave up 2 bases, with 15 bases separating them. The CDR3 has 16 residues. The CDR3 loop reads CASSLHRSDLNYGYTF. CDR3 coding DNA: TGTGCCAGCAGCTTACATCGCAGCGACCTAAACTATGGCTACACCTTC.

A remark on this clone: The sample has other DNA sequences that encode this CDR3 too. This rearrangement joins TRBV29-1 to TRBJ1-2, with TRBD1 as a possible D gene (6 bases). This CDR3 spans 12 amino acids. The germline V gene has CDR1 SQVTM and CDR2 ANQGSEA. Trimming removed 4 bases from V and 6 bases from J, with 12 bases in between. Here the CDR3 DNA reads TGCAGCGTTGTACAGGGAGGGGATGGCTACACCTTC. Translated: CSVVQGGDGYTF.

The genes are TRBV29-1 and TRBJ1-1; maybe TRBD1 (6 bases). There are 15 residues in the CDR3. Trimming cost V 4 bases and J 4 bases, with 19 bases left between them. Germline lookup yields CDR1 SQVTM and CDR2 ANQGSEA. CDR3 loop: CSVAGTLGGVTEAFF. The CDR3, as DNA: TGCAGCGTTGCCGGGACATTAGGTGGGGTCACTGAAGCTTTCTTT.

The chain employs TRBV11-2 and TRBJ1-2, with TRBD1 identical over 8 bases. From germline, CDR1 is SGHAT and CDR2 FQNNGV. The CDR3 is made up of 14 amino acids. J gave up 0 bases and V 5 bases, and 2 bases lay outside the gene matches. CDR3 loop: CASSQDRANYGYTF. The CDR3 DNA follows: TGTGCCAGCAGCCAGGACAGGGCTAACTATGGCTACACCTTC.

V is TRBV7-9 and J is TRBJ1-4; 7 positions agree with TRBD1. The CDR3 is 16 amino acids. CDR1 and CDR2 (germline): SEHNR, FQNEAQ (reference sequence). Germline trimming cut 5 bases from V and 6 bases from J; bases unmatched to any gene: 12. Written as DNA, the CDR3 is TGTGCCAGCAGCGCAAGCATGGGACAGACGGATGAAAAACTGTTTTTT. Encoded protein: CASSASMGQTDEKLFF.

The rearrangement links TRBV9 to TRBJ2-3, with TRBD2 matching over 9 bases. The germline V gene has CDR1 SGDLS and CDR2 YYNGEE. The CDR3 loop spans 16 amino acids. The V gene end was trimmed by 3 bases and the J gene end by 6 bases; junction bases not matched to a gene: 11. For the CDR3, the DNA is TGTGCCAGCAGCGCTCGTGGGGCGGGAGGGGTCGATACGCAGTATTTT. Translating it yields CASSARGAGGVDTQYF.

The chain employs TRBV7-9 and TRBJ1-2; D uncertain. The germline gives CDR1 SEHNR, CDR2 FQNEAQ (reference sequence). The V end was cut by 5 bases, the J end by 4 bases, with 14 bases between. CDR3 length: 14 amino acids. The CDR3 DNA is TGTGCCAGCAGCAGATCAGAGCCGGTCTATGGCTACACCTTC. This codes for CASSRSEPVYGYTF.

The chain carries TRBV27 and TRBJ1-1; tentative D call: TRBD1 (6 bases). Trimming removed 4 bases from V and 0 bases from J, with 6 bases in between. From germline, CDR1 is MNHEY and CDR2 SMNVEV (reference sequence). The CDR3 sequence is 13 residues long. The CDR3: CASSWTVNTEAFF. The CDR3 bases are TGTGCCAGCAGTTGGACAGTGAACACTGAAGCTTTCTTT.

The chain is built from TRBV11-3 and TRBJ2-1; TRBD1 or TRBD2 may be the D gene (5 bases each). There are 14 residues in the CDR3. V lost 2 bases and J 7 bases, leaving 12 bases between the germline ends. Germline values: CDR1 SGHNT, CDR2 YENEEA. The CDR3 reads CASSLSGLGNEQFF. In DNA, the CDR3 is TGTGCCAGCAGCTTATCGGGGCTGGGTAATGAGCAGTTCTTC.

The chain uses TRBV28 and TRBJ1-4; D not certain. The CDR3 has 14 amino acids. Germline CDR1 reads MDHEN; CDR2 reads SYDVKM. V was cut by 3 bases and J by 5 bases, with 10 bases left in between. This CDR3 reads CASSLVAANEKLFF. The CDR3 DNA is TGTGCCAGCAGTTTGGTGGCAGCAAATGAAAAACTGTTTTTT.

This chain uses TRBV9 with TRBJ2-1, with a tentative D call TRBD1 (6 bases). The CDR3 loop spans 14 amino acids. Germline V lookup: CDR1 SGDLS, CDR2 YYNGEE. V lost 0 bases, J lost 6 bases, and 10 bases lay in between. CDR3 coding DNA: TGTGCCAGCAGCGTAGTAGCAGGGGCCAATGAGCAGTTCTTC. This codes for CASSVVAGANEQFF.